These 29 T cell receptor beta chains share one sample of origin, sequenced in a study of CD8 T cells in ankylosing spondylitis. MiXCR was run by TCRdb on the 5' RACE reads, yielding one entry per CDR3 protein. This table holds some 350,000 distinct CDR3 sequences, roughly 15% found once. Specimen: blood, either unsorted or a sorted T cell fraction (not recorded which). These receptors all come from a male donor with ankylosing spondylitis or in good health (not recorded which).

V and J are TRBV7-9 and TRBJ2-7; D is tentatively TRBD1 or TRBD2 (5 bases each). Germline lookup yields CDR1 SEHNR and CDR2 FQNEAQ (reference sequence). V was cut by 5 bases and J by 3 bases, with 17 bases left in between. The CDR3 sequence is 15 residues long. CDR3 in DNA: TGTGCCAGCAGCCTCGACCGGGACCGAAGCTACGAGCAGTACTTC. Amino acid sequence: CASSLDRDRSYEQYF.

This clonotype was seen repeatedly, ten times or more. This chain connects TRBV3-1 to TRBJ2-7; tentatively, D is TRBD1 or TRBD2 (6 bases each). The CDR3 has 14 amino acids. Trimming left V 6 bases short and J 0 bases short, with 12 bases between. In germline, CDR1 is LGHDT, CDR2 YNNKEL (reference sequence). CDR3 in amino acids: CASRKEGHSYEQYF. The CDR3, as DNA: TGTGCCAGCAGGAAGGAGGGACACTCCTACGAGCAGTACTTC.

V usage is TRBV20-1 and J usage is TRBJ2-1; 14 bases are a match to TRBD2. This CDR3 comprises 17 residues. V lost 3 bases and J lost 4; bases outside the gene matches: 8. Germline-derived CDR1 and CDR2 are DFQATT and SNEGSKA (reference sequence). The CDR3 sequence: CSARRGTSGGLYNEQFF. The DNA of the CDR3 is TGCAGTGCTAGGAGGGGGACTAGCGGGGGTCTGTACAATGAGCAGTTCTTC.

Here the CDR3 DNA reads TGTGCCAGCTCACCACCTAACAGGAGCACCGGGGAGCTGTTTTTT. It encodes CASSPPNRSTGELFF. The chain links TRBV18 to TRBJ2-2; perhaps TRBD1 as D (5 bases). Germline V gene lookup returns CDR1 KGHSH and CDR2 LQKENI. Trimming stripped 0 bases from V and 4 bases from J, with 9 bases between. This CDR3 spans 15 amino acids.

This clonotype was detected a few times. J is TRBJ1-3 and V is TRBV2; D is perhaps TRBD1 (5 bases). CDR1 is SNHLY, CDR2 FYNNEI, per germline. This CDR3 has 15 residues. V was shortened by 5 bases and J by 0 bases, with 11 bases between the two germline ends. Here the CDR3 DNA reads TGTGCCAGCAGTTACGGGGGAAGCTCTGGAAACACCATATATTTT. Encoded protein: CASSYGGSSGNTIYF.

This chain connects TRBV10-3 to TRBJ2-7; D uncertain. V lost 4 bases and J lost 0, with 10 bases in between. Germline CDR1 is ENHRY and CDR2 is SYGVKD. The length of the CDR3 is 14 residues. The CDR3 reads CAISGRLSSYEQYF. The CDR3 DNA follows: TGTGCCATCAGTGGACGGCTGAGCTCCTACGAGCAGTACTTC.

Here the CDR3 reads CASTPNLAGEQETQYF. Here the CDR3 DNA reads TGCGCCAGCACCCCAAACCTAGCGGGGGAACAAGAGACCCAGTACTTC. J is TRBJ2-5 and V is TRBV5-1; 10 bases match TRBD2. The CDR3 sequence is 16 residues long. V shed 6 bases and J 2 bases; nucleotides not matched to a gene: 10. The germline gives CDR1 SGHRS, CDR2 YFSETQ.

The V call is TRBV5-1, the J call TRBJ2-5, with D hard to call. CDR1 is SGHRS, CDR2 YFSETQ, per germline. This CDR3 is 15 amino acids long. V was clipped by 1 base and J by 0 bases, with 10 bases between them. The CDR3 bases are TGCGCCAGCAGCTTGATCGGTTTAGACCAAGAGACCCAGTACTTC. Its protein product is CASSLIGLDQETQYF.

The chain uses TRBV29-1 and TRBJ2-7, with 9 positions matching TRBD1. In germline, CDR1 is SQVTM, CDR2 ANQGSEA. The length of the CDR3 is 13 residues. J lost 7 bases, V lost 3 bases, and 7 bases had no gene match. The DNA for the CDR3 is TGCAGCGTTGACTGGGACAGGGCGGGAGAGCAGTACTTC. Its translation: CSVDWDRAGEQYF.

The rearrangement uses TRBV30 and TRBJ2-2; D unresolved. This CDR3 is built from 13 residues. Germline V CDR1 and CDR2: GTSNPN, SVGIG (reference sequence). The ends were cut back, 0 bases at V and 3 bases at J, with 5 bases in the middle. The CDR3 spells CAWSVSYTGELFF. The DNA for the CDR3 is TGTGCCTGGAGTGTATCCTACACCGGGGAGCTGTTTTTT.

This chain uses TRBV29-1 with TRBJ2-5; TRBD1 or TRBD2 may be the D gene (6 bases each). The length of the CDR3 is 14 residues. Trimming pared 6 bases from V and 3 bases from J, leaving 17 bases between. CDR1 SQVTM and CDR2 ANQGSEA come from the germline V gene. The CDR3 DNA sequence: TGCAGCGTCGCCGAAGGGGGGCGGAAAGAGACCCAGTACTTC. Translating it yields CSVAEGGRKETQYF.

The rearrangement uses TRBV6-1 and TRBJ1-5; D unclear. Germline loops: CDR1 MNHNS, CDR2 SASEGT. Trimming shortened V by 6 bases and J by 11 bases, and 11 bases separated the two germline ends. The CDR3 covers 11 residues. CDR3 sequence (DNA): TGTGCCAGCAGCGACTCTGCGGCCCAGCATTTT. Residues: CASSDSAAQHF.

This clonotype came up a few times. The rearrangement joins TRBV6-1 to TRBJ1-1; D is undetermined. Germline V gene data show CDR1 as MNHNS and CDR2 as SASEGT. The CDR3 spans 10 residues. Trimming cost V 6 bases and J 8 bases, with 7 bases left between them. CDR3: CASSNLEAFF. DNA of the CDR3: TGTGCCAGCAGCAATTTGGAAGCTTTCTTT.

CDR3 coding DNA: TGTGCCAGCAGCTTTTATCCTAGCGGGTTCCCGAAGGGGACAGATACGCAGTATTTT. This translates into CASSFYPSGFPKGTDTQYF. This chain connects TRBV11-2 to TRBJ2-3; TRBD2 matches 8 bases. The CDR3 totals 19 residues. V trimming: 3 bases; J trimming: 3 bases; junction bases outside the gene matches: 17. Germline CDR1 and CDR2: SGHAT and FQNNGV.

This chain links TRBV10-2 with TRBJ2-7; 10 bases map to TRBD1. Germline V gene data show CDR1 as WSHSY and CDR2 as SAAADI. V shed 7 bases, J shed 7 bases, and the junction held 4 bases outside the gene matches. The CDR3 sequence is 12 residues long. In DNA form, the CDR3 reads TGCGCCAGCATGGACAGGGGGGAGGAGCAGTACTTC. Translated, it gives CASMDRGEEQYF.

This clonotype was seen more than once but under ten times. V usage is TRBV12-3 or TRBV12-4 and J usage is TRBJ2-5, with D unclear. The CDR3 extends over 12 amino acids. The germline V and J ends were trimmed by 2 bases and 4 bases, with 5 bases remaining between them. CDR3 loop: CASSLIPETQYF. The CDR3 nucleotides read TGTGCCAGCAGTTTAATACCAGAGACCCAGTACTTC.

A few counts support this clonotype. J is TRBJ2-2 and V is TRBV12-3 or TRBV12-4; 10 positions agree with TRBD2. V lost 2 bases to trimming and J lost 6 bases; unmatched junction nucleotides: 6. There are 16 residues in the CDR3. The DNA of the CDR3 is TGTGCCAGCAGTTTAATCCTAGCGGGAGTATCCGGGGAGCTGTTTTTT. As protein: CASSLILAGVSGELFF.

There are a few counts of this clonotype. V gene TRBV14 combines with J gene TRBJ2-7; TRBD2 might be the D (6 bases). The CDR3 loop spans 15 amino acids. Germline V CDR1 and CDR2: SGHDN, FVKESK. V gave up 5 bases and J gave up 3 bases, with 17 bases separating them. The CDR3, as DNA: TGTGCCAGCAGCGTCAGACTAGTCCCCCTCTACGAGCAGTACTTC. Amino acids: CASSVRLVPLYEQYF. Filled out from reference TRBV14 and TRBJ2-7, the complete variable domain reads EAGVTQFPSHSVIEKGQTVTLRCDPISGHDNLYWYRRVMGKEIKFLLHFVKESKQDESGMPNNRFLAERTGGTYSTLKVQPAELEDSGVYFCASSVRLVPLYEQYFGPGTRLTVT.

A few counts support this clonotype. The chain links TRBV4-1 to TRBJ1-1, with D tentatively TRBD1 (5 bases). V lost 2 bases to trimming and J lost 1 base, with 17 bases between them. Germline CDR1 is MGHRA and CDR2 is YSYEKL. The CDR3 length is 17 residues. The DNA for the CDR3 is TGCGCCAGCAGCCAACACTGGGGGGGGACCACGAACACTGAAGCTTTCTTT. It codes for CASSQHWGGTTNTEAFF.

This clonotype appeared a few times. The V and J genes are TRBV12-3 or TRBV12-4 and TRBJ2-7; weak D call: TRBD2 (5 bases). V was pared by 3 bases and J by 0 bases, with 15 bases between. CDR3 length: 16 residues. CDR3 in amino acids: CASSFRRQASSYEQYF. The CDR3 DNA reads as TGTGCCAGCAGTTTTCGGAGGCAGGCTAGCTCCTACGAGCAGTACTTC.

The gene calls are TRBV6-5 and TRBJ1-2, with 8 bases fitting TRBD1. CDR3 size: 16 residues. V lost 1 base, J lost 8 bases, and 12 bases stayed unmatched. CDR1 is MNHEY and CDR2 is SVGAGI in the germline V gene. Written as DNA, the CDR3 is TGTGCCAGCAGTTACTACTCCGGGACAGGAAAGGCGGGCTACACCTTC. This encodes CASSYYSGTGKAGYTF.

This clonotype has only a few counts. The rearrangement uses TRBV20-1 and TRBJ2-7; 7 nucleotides line up with TRBD1. Germline V CDR1 and CDR2: DFQATT, SNEGSKA (reference sequence). This CDR3 is 15 amino acids long. V lost 2 bases to trimming and J lost 2 bases; unmatched junction nucleotides: 9. The CDR3 DNA sequence: TGCAGTGCTAGAAACCCACAGGGGTTTGCCTACGAGCAGTACTTC. Translating gives CSARNPQGFAYEQYF.

The table lists this clonotype with a few counts. The chain links TRBV10-3 to TRBJ2-2; D is perhaps TRBD1 or TRBD2 (5 bases each). Germline V gene sequence: CDR1 ENHRY, CDR2 SYGVKD. Deletions cut 10 bases from V and 4 bases from J, with 19 bases between. This CDR3 is 15 amino acids long. CDR3 bases: TGTGCCACCCTACCCAGGGAGTTCTTCACCGGGGAGCTGTTTTTT. Translated, it gives CATLPREFFTGELFF.

The J gene is TRBJ2-1, the V gene TRBV6-4; TRBD2 aligns across 8 bases. V gave up 0 bases and J gave up 3 bases; unmatched junction bases: 4. CDR3 length: 16 residues. CDR1 MRHNA and CDR2 SNTAGT come from the germline V gene. This chain's CDR3 is CASSDSRRGVYNEQFF. In DNA, the CDR3 is TGTGCCAGCAGTGACTCGAGGCGGGGGGTCTACAATGAGCAGTTCTTC.

V is TRBV5-1 and J is TRBJ2-3, with D maybe TRBD2 (5 bases). The CDR3 has 15 residues. Germline CDR1 is SGHRS and CDR2 is YFSETQ. Trimming shortened V by 1 base and J by 0 bases, and 9 bases separated the two germline ends. This CDR3 is CASSLPGISTDTQYF. The CDR3 nucleotides are TGCGCCAGCAGCTTGCCGGGAATTAGCACAGATACGCAGTATTTT.

This clonotype was seen many times. This sequence joins TRBV5-1 and TRBJ2-7; the match to TRBD2 covers 8 bases. V gave up 4 bases and J gave up 2 bases; unmatched junction bases: 5. This CDR3 spans 14 amino acids. Germline V gene sequence: CDR1 SGHRS, CDR2 YFSETQ. The CDR3 coding sequence is TGCGCCAGCAGCCTTATAGCGGGGCCCTACGAGCAGTACTTC. It yields the protein CASSLIAGPYEQYF.

This clonotype turned up a few times. V gene TRBV20-1 combines with J gene TRBJ2-3, with unresolved D. The CDR3 has 13 residues. Trimming removed 5 bases at V and 6 bases at J, with 15 bases between. The V gene's germline CDR1 is DFQATT and CDR2 SNEGSKA (reference sequence). The CDR3 region has the DNA TGCAGTGCTGGGGTCACTATAATGGATACGCAGTATTTT. It specifies CSAGVTIMDTQYF.

This sequence joins TRBV4-1 and TRBJ2-4, with D unclear. The ends were cut back, 10 bases at V and 3 bases at J, with 13 bases in the middle. This CDR3 spans 13 amino acids. Germline V gene sequence: CDR1 MGHRA, CDR2 YSYEKL. The CDR3, as DNA: TGCGCCACCCGCGGTGAGGACAAAAACATTCAGTACTTC. It codes for CATRGEDKNIQYF.

This clonotype was seen a few times. The gene calls are TRBV3-1 and TRBJ2-1, with D perhaps being TRBD1 or TRBD2 (6 bases each). The CDR3 loop spans 12 amino acids. Per germline, CDR1 LGHDT and CDR2 YNNKEL (reference sequence). V lost 4 bases and J 10 bases, leaving 11 bases between the germline ends. CDR3 region: CASSRRGGEQFF. DNA for the CDR3: TGTGCCAGCAGCCGCAGGGGAGGAGAGCAGTTCTTC.